The next 5 T cell receptor beta chains were all read from a single sample in a study of blood T cell repertoires in COVID-19 (dated by TCRdb to between 2020 and 2021). The library was generated by the immunoSEQ multiplex PCR assay. TCRdb obtained this table from immuneACCESS and retained in-frame rearrangements with V and J assigned. These tables miss some clones; where compared with another copy, unresolved V genes account for less than half of the shortfall, and the remainder is unexplained. This sample comprises about 68,000 clones, 60% to 80% of them detected only once. The leading ten clones occupy roughly 6% of the sample. Source material: peripheral blood. The receptors originated from an older woman with acute or convalescent COVID-19.

The V gene is TRBV30, the J gene TRBJ1-1; D call uncertain. The CDR3 totals 12 residues. V lost 4 bases to trimming and J lost 7 bases, with 13 bases between them. The V gene's germline CDR1 is GTSNPN and CDR2 SVGIG (reference sequence). The CDR3 is CAWKPRLDEAFF. In DNA form, the CDR3 reads TGTGCCTGGAAACCCCGACTCGATGAAGCTTTCTTT. The variable domain in full, with the rest retrieved from reference TRBV30 and TRBJ1-1, is SQTIHQWPATLVQPVGSPLSLECTVEGTSNPNLYWYRQAAGRGLQLLFYSVGIGQISSEVPQNLSASRPQDRQFILSSKKLLLSDSGFYLCAWKPRLDEAFFGQGTRLTVV.

There are a few counts of this clone. J is TRBJ2-2 and V is TRBV10-1; 10 positions match TRBD2. The CDR3 runs 15 residues. V was clipped by 8 bases and J by 6 bases; unmatched bases: 9. CDR1 WNHNN and CDR2 SYGVQD come from the germline V gene (reference sequence). The chain's CDR3 is CASRDRSGGAGELFF. The CDR3 bases are TGCGCCAGCCGCGACCGAAGCGGGGGGGCCGGGGAGCTGTTTTTT.

V gene TRBV7-2 combines with J gene TRBJ2-5, with a weak D call TRBD2 (7 bases). Per the germline V gene, CDR1 is SGHTA and CDR2 is FQGNSA. This CDR3 spans 17 amino acids. Trimming pared 4 bases from V and 2 bases from J, leaving 20 bases between. The CDR3 DNA is TGTGCCAGCAGCTACCTTTGGAGGGGGGGTACACAAGAGACCCAGTACTTC. It is translated as CASSYLWRGGTQETQYF.

This clone was recorded a few times. The chain employs TRBV4-2 and TRBJ2-2; 10 nucleotides match TRBD2. The J segment lost 1 base and the V segment lost 2 bases, leaving 1 base of the junction unmatched. This CDR3 is built from 16 residues. Germline V lookup: CDR1 LGHNA, CDR2 YNFKEQ. DNA for the CDR3: TGTGCCAGCAGCCAATCTAGCGGGGGGAACACCGGGGAGCTGTTTTTT. Amino acid sequence: CASSQSSGGNTGELFF.

The chain uses TRBV7-9 and TRBJ2-7, with 8 positions matching TRBD1. Losses at the gene ends were 5 bases for V and 0 bases for J; bases not matched to a gene: 3. The CDR3 is 14 amino acids. CDR1 is SEHNR, CDR2 FQNEAQ, per germline (reference sequence). Written as DNA, the CDR3 is TGTGCCAGCAGCCAGGGACAGGCCTCCTACGAGCAGTACTTC. Its translation: CASSQGQASYEQYF.